This T cell receptor (beta chain) was observed in a study of tumor-infiltrating lymphocytes in primary liver carcinoma. Unsorted whole blood served as the source of blood RNA, and germline DNA was extracted as well. In regard to this clonotype: A clone one base away is much larger, so this may be a read error.

Germline CDR1 and CDR2: SGHAT and FQNNGV. The length of the CDR3 is 12 residues. Using a constant-region primer together with ProtoScript II reverse transcriptase, TCR beta cDNA was made from around 0.55 ug of total RNA. Three nested multiplex PCR rounds of slightly modified ARM-PCR generated TCR beta libraries. The two initial PCR rounds, around 10 cycles each, used TRBV1-TRBV30 forward and C-beta reverse primers. TCRdb analysed the multiplex PCR reads with MiXCR anew, one entry per CDR3 protein. Of hundreds of thousands of distinct CDR3 sequences in the sample, 45% to 70% were seen once. The clonotype originates from a woman between 25 and 40 years old with primary liver carcinoma and hepatitis B virus infection. The chain is built from TRBV11-2 and TRBJ2-7; D gene uncertain. Sequenced: peripheral blood. The CDR3 coding sequence is TGTGTCAGCAGCCCGGCCCGGTTGGAGCAGTACTTC. It yields the protein CVSSPARLEQYF.